The 3 T cell receptor beta chains reported below all come from one sample, sequenced in a study of T cells after yellow fever vaccination. TCRdb reprocessed the 5' RACE reads with MiXCR, giving one entry per CDR3 protein. This sample has about 74,000 distinct CDR3 sequences, with approximately 6.5% found just once. The sample consisted of CD8+ T cells sorted from PBMCs, taken 5 to 6 days after the first yellow fever vaccination. Receptor source: a man between 18 and 29 years old who received the YFV17D yellow fever vaccine.

This clonotype was seen more than once but under ten times. The chain carries TRBV7-3 and TRBJ2-5, with 7 bases lining up with TRBD1. The CDR3 consists of 15 residues. V dropped 5 bases and J dropped 2; count of bases not matched to a gene: 8. Germline-derived CDR1 and CDR2 are SGHTA and FQGTGA. The DNA for the CDR3 is TGTGCCAGCAGCGAAACAGGGGCCGGGCAAGAGACCCAGTACTTC. Amino acid sequence: CASSETGAGQETQYF.

In its sample, this clonotype was seen a few times. The chain carries TRBV6-2 or TRBV6-3 and TRBJ1-2; a weak D match, TRBD1 (6 bases). CDR1 and CDR2 (germline): MNHEY, SVGEGT. The CDR3 has 12 amino acids. V dropped 7 bases and J dropped 6 bases, with 12 bases sitting between them. CDR3 loop: CASTTGLNGYTF. The CDR3 DNA is TGTGCCAGCACTACAGGGTTAAATGGCTACACCTTC.

Many counts were recorded for this clonotype. This chain uses TRBV7-9 with TRBJ2-7; D may match TRBD1 or TRBD2 (5 bases each). CDR1 and CDR2 (germline): SEHNR, FQNEAQ (reference sequence). The V and J ends lost 5 bases and 0 bases respectively, with 14 bases between them. The CDR3 runs to 15 residues. The CDR3 spells CASSPGTISSYEQYV. The CDR3 DNA reads TGTGCCAGCAGCCCGGGGACCATCAGCTCCTACGAGCAGTACGTC.